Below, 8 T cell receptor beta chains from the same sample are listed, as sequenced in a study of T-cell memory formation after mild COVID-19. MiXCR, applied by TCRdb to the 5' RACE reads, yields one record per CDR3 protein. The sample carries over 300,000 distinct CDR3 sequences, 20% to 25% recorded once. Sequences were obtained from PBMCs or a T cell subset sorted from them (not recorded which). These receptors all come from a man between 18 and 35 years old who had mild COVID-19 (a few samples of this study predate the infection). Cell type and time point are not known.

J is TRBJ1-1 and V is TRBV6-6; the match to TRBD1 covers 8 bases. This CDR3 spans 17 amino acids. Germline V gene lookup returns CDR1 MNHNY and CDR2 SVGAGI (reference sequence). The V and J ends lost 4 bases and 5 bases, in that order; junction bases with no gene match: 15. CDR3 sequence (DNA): TGTGCCAGCAGTTCCTTAAGTCGGACAGGGCGGGAGACTGAAGCTTTCTTT. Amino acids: CASSSLSRTGRETEAFF.

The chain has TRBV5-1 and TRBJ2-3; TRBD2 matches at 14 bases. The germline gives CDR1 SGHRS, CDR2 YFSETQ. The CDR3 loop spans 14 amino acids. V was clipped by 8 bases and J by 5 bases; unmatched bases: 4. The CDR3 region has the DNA TGCGCCAGTACGGGACTAGCGGGGGAAGATACGCAGTATTTT. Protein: CASTGLAGEDTQYF.

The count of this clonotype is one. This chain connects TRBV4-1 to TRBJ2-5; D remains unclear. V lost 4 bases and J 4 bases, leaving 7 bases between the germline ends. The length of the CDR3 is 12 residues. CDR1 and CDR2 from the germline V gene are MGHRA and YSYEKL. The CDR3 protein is CASSRPSETQYF. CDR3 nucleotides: TGCGCCAGCAGCCGGCCATCAGAGACCCAGTACTTC.

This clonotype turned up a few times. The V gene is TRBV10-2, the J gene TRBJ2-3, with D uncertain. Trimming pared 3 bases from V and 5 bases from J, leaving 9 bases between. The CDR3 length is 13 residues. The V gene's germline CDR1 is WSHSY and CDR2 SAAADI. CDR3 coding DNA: TGCGCCAGCAGTGATCAGGCACAAGATACGCAGTATTTT. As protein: CASSDQAQDTQYF.

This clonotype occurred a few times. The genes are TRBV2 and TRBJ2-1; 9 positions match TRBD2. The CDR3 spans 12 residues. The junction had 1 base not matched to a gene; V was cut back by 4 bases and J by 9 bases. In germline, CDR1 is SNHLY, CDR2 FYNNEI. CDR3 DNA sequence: TGTGCCAGCAGTGGACTAGCGGCTGAGCAGTTCTTC. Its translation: CASSGLAAEQFF. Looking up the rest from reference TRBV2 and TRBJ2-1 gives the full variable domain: EPEVTQTPSHQVTQMGQEVILRCVPISNHLYFYWYRQILGQKVEFLVSFYNNEISEKSEIFDDQFSVERPDGSNFTLKIRSTKLEDSAMYFCASSGLAAEQFFGPGTRLTVL.

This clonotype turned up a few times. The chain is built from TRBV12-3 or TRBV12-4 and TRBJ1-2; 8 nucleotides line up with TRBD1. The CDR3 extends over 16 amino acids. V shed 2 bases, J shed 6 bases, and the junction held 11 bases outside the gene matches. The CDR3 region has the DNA TGTGCCAGCAGTTTACCCCGGGACAGGTTGACTGATGGCTACACCTTC. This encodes CASSLPRDRLTDGYTF.

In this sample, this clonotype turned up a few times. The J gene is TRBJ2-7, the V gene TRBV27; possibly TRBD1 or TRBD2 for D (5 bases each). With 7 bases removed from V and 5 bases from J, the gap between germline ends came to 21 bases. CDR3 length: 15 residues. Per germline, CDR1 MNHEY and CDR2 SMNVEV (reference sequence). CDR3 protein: CASTFLPTGANEQYF. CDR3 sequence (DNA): TGTGCCAGCACCTTTCTCCCCACCGGGGCGAACGAGCAGTACTTC.

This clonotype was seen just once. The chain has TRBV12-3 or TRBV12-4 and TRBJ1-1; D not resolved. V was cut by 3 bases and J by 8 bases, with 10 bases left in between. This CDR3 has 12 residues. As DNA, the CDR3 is TGTGCCAGCAGTTTTACGAGTACAGAAGCTTTCTTT. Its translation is CASSFTSTEAFF.